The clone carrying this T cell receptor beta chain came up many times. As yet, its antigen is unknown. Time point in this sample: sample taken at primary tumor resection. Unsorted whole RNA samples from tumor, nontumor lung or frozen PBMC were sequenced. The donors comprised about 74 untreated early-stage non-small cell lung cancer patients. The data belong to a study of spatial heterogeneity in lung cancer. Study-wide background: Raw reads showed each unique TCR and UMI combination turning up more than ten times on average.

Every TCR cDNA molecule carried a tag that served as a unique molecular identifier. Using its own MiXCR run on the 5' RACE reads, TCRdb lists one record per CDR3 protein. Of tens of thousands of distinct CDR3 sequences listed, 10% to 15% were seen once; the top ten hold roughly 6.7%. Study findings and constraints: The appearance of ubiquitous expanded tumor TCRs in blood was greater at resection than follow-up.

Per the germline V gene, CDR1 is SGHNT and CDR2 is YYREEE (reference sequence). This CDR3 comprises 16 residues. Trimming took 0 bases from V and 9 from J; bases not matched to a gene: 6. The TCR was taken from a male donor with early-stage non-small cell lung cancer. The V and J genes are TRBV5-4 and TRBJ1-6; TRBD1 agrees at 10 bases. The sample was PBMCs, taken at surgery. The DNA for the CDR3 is TGTGCCAGCAGCTTGGCCCCGGGACAGGGGTCTTCACCCCTCCACTTT. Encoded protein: CASSLAPGQGSSPLHF.